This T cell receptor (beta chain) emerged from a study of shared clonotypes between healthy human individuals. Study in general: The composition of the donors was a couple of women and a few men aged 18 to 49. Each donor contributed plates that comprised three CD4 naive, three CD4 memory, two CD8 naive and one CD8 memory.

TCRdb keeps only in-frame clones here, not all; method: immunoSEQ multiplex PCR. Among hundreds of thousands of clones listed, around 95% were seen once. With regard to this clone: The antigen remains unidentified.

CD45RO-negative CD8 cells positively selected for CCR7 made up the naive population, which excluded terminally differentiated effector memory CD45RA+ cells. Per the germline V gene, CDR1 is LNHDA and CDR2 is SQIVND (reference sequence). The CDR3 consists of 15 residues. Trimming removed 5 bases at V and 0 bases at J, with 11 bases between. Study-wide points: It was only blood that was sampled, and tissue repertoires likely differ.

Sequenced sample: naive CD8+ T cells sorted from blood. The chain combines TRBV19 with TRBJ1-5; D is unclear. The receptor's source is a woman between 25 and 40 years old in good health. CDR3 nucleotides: TGTGCCAGTAGTTCTCGGGAATATAGCAATCAGCCCCAGCATTTT. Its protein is CASSSREYSNQPQHF.